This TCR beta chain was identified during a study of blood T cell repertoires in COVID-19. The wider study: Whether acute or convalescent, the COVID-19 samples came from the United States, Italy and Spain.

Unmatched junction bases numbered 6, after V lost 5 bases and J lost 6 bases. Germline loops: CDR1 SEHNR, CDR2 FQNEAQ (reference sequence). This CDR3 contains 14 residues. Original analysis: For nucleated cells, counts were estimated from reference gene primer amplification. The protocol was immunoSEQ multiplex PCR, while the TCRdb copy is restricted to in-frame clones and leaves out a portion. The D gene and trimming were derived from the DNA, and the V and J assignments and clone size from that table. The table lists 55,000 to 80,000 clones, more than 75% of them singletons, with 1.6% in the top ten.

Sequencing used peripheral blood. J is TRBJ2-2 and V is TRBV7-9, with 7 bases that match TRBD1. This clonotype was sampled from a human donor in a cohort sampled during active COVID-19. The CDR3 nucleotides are TGTGCCAGCAGCCTACAGGGGAGTGCCGGGGAGCTGTTTTTT. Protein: CASSLQGSAGELFF.